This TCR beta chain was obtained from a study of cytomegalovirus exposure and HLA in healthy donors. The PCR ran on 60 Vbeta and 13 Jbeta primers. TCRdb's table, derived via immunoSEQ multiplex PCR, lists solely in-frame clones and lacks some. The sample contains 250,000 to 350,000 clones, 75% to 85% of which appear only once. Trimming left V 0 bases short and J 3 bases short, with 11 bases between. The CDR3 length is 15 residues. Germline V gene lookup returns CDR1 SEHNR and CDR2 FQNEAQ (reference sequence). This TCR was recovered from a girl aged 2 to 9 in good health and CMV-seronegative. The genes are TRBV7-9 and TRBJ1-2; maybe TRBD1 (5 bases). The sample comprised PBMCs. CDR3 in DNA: TGTGCCAGCAGCTTAGCGGGCAGGGCGGACTATGGCTACACCTTC. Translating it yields CASSLAGRADYGYTF. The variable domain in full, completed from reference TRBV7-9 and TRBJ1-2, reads DTGVSQNPRHKITKRGQNVTFRCDPISEHNRLYWYRQTLGQGPEFLTYFQNEAQLEKSRLLSDRFSAERPKGSFSTLEIQRTEQGDSAMYLCASSLAGRADYGYTFGSGTRLTVV.